The TCR beta chain under discussion was sequenced for a study of naive and memory T cell subsets. The SP2 primer and nested alpha and beta constant region primers amplified ligated cDNA in four rounds. Blood and skin TCR RNA was reverse transcribed with alpha and beta constant primers. TCRdb processed the 5' RACE reads anew with MiXCR; each CDR3 protein has one entry. The data show roughly 62,000 distinct CDR3 sequences, with 7.2% seen just once and around 9.6% held by the top ten. TCR cDNA received a 3' ligated oligonucleotide that carried a UMI. The CDR3 has 13 residues. The germline V gene encodes CDR1 MNHNS and CDR2 SASEGT. With regard to this clonotype: Germline is not matched at one junction end, which may reflect a read error.

The chain combines TRBV6-1 with TRBJ1-3, with a possible D match to TRBD1 (6 bases). The origin of this receptor is a male donor in good health. CDR3 in amino acids: CDSRRGVADTIYF. CDR3 in DNA: TGTGACAGCAGAAGGGGGGTGGCGGACACCATATATTTT.